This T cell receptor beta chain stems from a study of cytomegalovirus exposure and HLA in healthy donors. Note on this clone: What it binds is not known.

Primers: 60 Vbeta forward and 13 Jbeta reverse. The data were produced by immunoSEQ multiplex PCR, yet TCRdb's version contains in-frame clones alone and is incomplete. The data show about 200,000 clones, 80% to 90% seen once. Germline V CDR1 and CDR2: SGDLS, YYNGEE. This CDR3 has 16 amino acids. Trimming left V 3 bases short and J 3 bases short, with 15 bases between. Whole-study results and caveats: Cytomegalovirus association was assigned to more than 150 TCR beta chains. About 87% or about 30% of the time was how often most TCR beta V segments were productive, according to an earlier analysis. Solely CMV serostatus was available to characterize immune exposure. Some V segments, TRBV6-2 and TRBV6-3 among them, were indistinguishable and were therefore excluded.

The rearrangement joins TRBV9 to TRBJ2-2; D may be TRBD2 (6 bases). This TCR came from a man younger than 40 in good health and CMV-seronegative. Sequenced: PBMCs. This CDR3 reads CASSALKVADTGELFF. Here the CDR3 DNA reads TGTGCCAGCAGCGCTCTTAAAGTAGCGGACACCGGGGAGCTGTTTTTT.